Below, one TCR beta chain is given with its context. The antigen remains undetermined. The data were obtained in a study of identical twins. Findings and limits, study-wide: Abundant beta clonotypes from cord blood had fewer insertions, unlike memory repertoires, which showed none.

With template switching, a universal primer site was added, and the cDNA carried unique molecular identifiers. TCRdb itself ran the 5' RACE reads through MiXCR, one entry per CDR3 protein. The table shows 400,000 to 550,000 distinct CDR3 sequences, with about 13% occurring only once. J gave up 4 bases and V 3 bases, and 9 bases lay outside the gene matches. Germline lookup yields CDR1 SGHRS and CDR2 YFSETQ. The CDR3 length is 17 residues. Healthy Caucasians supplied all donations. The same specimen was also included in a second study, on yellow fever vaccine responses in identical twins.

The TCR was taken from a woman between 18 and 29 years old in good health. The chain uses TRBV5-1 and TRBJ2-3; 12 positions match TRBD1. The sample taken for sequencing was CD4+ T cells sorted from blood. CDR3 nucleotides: TGCGCCAGCAGCTGGGGGGACAGGGGGCCCTTCTCAGATACGCAGTATTTT. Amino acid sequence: CASSWGDRGPFSDTQYF.